A single sample is the source of the 31 T cell receptor beta chains below, sequenced in a study of blood T cell repertoires in COVID-19 (dated by TCRdb to about 2020). The receptor library was made with the immunoSEQ multiplex PCR assay. The source is immuneACCESS, and TCRdb retained only in-frame sequences with V and J called. Part of the clones is not carried over; for the studies checked, unresolved V genes explain less than half of this, and the remainder is unexplained. For this sample there are around 210,000 clones; approximately 80% appear just once. The ten largest account for about 12% of the sample. The sample comprised peripheral blood. These receptors originate from a human donor in a cohort sampled during active COVID-19.

The chain combines TRBV6-5 with TRBJ2-1; 9 bases are a match to TRBD2. This CDR3 contains 15 residues. Germline CDR1 MNHEY, CDR2 SVGAGI. The ends lost 7 bases at V and 4 bases at J; junction bases unmatched: 8. The CDR3: CASIAPGLAYNEQFF. CDR3 nucleotides: TGTGCCAGCATCGCACCGGGACTAGCTTACAATGAGCAGTTCTTC.

This chain connects TRBV4-1 to TRBJ2-5, with 8 bases fitting TRBD1. The CDR3 runs to 16 residues. The germline CDR1 and CDR2 sequences are MGHRA and YSYEKL. After removal of 3 bases from V and 0 bases from J, the junction contained 6 bases not matched to a gene. In DNA, the CDR3 is TGCGCCAGCAGCCAGACAGGGGCTATGTACCAAGAGACCCAGTACTTC. Translating it yields CASSQTGAMYQETQYF.

This clone was recorded at least ten times. The chain employs TRBV6-2 or TRBV6-3 and TRBJ1-2; TRBD1 matches at 8 bases. The V and J ends lost 6 bases and 6 bases, in that order; junction bases with no gene match: 15. Looked up from germline, CDR1 is MNHEY and CDR2 is SVGEGT. The length of the CDR3 is 16 residues. The CDR3: CASSPGQGKSKNGYTF. DNA of the CDR3: TGTGCCAGCAGCCCTGGACAGGGCAAGTCTAAGAATGGCTACACCTTC.

This chain joins TRBV6-5 and TRBJ1-6; D not resolved. The length of the CDR3 is 15 residues. The V end was cut by 0 bases, the J end by 8 bases, with 11 bases between. Germline lookup yields CDR1 MNHEY and CDR2 SVGAGI. Written as DNA, the CDR3 is TGTGCCAGCAGTTACTCGAGCGCCGTTGATTCACCCCTCCACTTT. This gives the protein CASSYSSAVDSPLHF.

The table lists this clone with a count of one. The chain uses TRBV4-1 and TRBJ2-3, with TRBD2 identical over 7 bases. The CDR3 spans 15 residues. Germline V CDR1 and CDR2: MGHRA, YSYEKL. V shed 3 bases and J 3 bases; nucleotides not matched to a gene: 6. CDR3 residues: CASSQGPGGTDTQYF. The CDR3 DNA reads as TGCGCCAGCAGCCAGGGCCCGGGGGGTACAGATACGCAGTATTTT.

This chain connects TRBV29-1 to TRBJ1-1; TRBD1 matches 7 bases. J was trimmed by 7 bases and V by 6 bases; bases with no gene match: 5. Looked up from germline, CDR1 is SQVTM and CDR2 is ANQGSEA. The CDR3 is 11 amino acids. Written as DNA, the CDR3 is TGCAGCGTGCAAAGACAGGGTGAAGCTTTCTTT. It yields the protein CSVQRQGEAFF.

The V gene is TRBV19, the J gene TRBJ2-7, with a tentative D call TRBD2 (5 bases). Germline V gives CDR1 LNHDA, CDR2 SQIVND (reference sequence). The V gene lost 4 bases and the J gene lost 7 bases, with 11 bases spanning the gap. There are 12 residues in the CDR3. The CDR3 region has the DNA TGTGCCAGTAGTAATGTGGGGAGAGAGCAGTACTTC. Its translation is CASSNVGREQYF.

CDR3 sequence reads: CASSTGTGFNEQFF. The CDR3, as DNA: TGTGCCAGTAGCACCGGGACAGGGTTCAATGAGCAGTTCTTC. V usage is TRBV19 and J usage is TRBJ2-1; TRBD1 matches 9 bases. Looked up from germline, CDR1 is LNHDA and CDR2 is SQIVND (reference sequence). The CDR3 covers 14 residues. V was pared by 6 bases and J by 6 bases, with 6 bases of the junction left unmatched.

This chain connects TRBV4-1 to TRBJ2-5; 14 nucleotides align to TRBD2. V lost 0 bases to trimming and J lost 5 bases; unmatched junction nucleotides: 11. The CDR3 length is 19 residues. Germline-derived CDR1 and CDR2 are MGHRA and YSYEKL. As DNA, the CDR3 is TGCGCCAGCAGCCAAGATTGGCGACTAGCGGGAGGGCCGGGGGAGACCCAGTACTTC. Protein: CASSQDWRLAGGPGETQYF.

The V and J genes are TRBV9 and TRBJ2-5, with 11 bases identical to TRBD2. With 0 bases clipped from V and 2 bases from J, the junction kept 6 bases outside the gene matches. Germline V gene data show CDR1 as SGDLS and CDR2 as YYNGEE. The CDR3 contains 17 residues. CDR3 sequence (DNA): TGTGCCAGCAGCGTAGGAGCCCTAGCGGGAGGACAAGAGACCCAGTACTTC. Translation gives CASSVGALAGGQETQYF.

The gene calls are TRBV7-9 and TRBJ2-7; TRBD2 aligns across 11 bases. This CDR3 comprises 14 residues. J was trimmed by 3 bases and V by 3 bases; bases with no gene match: 1. The germline CDR1 and CDR2 sequences are SEHNR and FQNEAQ (reference sequence). CDR3 loop: CASSLTSGVYEQYF. As DNA, the CDR3 is TGTGCCAGCAGCTTGACTAGCGGGGTCTACGAGCAGTACTTC.

The chain uses TRBV6-1 and TRBJ1-4, with a possible D match to TRBD1 (6 bases). Germline lookup yields CDR1 MNHNS and CDR2 SASEGT. The CDR3 runs to 15 residues. Trimming pared 3 bases from V and 8 bases from J, leaving 16 bases between. The CDR3 DNA reads as TGTGCCAGCAGTGATGGCTACAGGGCATGGGAAAAACTGTTTTTT. Translated: CASSDGYRAWEKLFF.

The chain uses TRBV5-1 and TRBJ2-6, with 8 bases matching TRBD1. Trimming took 5 bases from V and 1 from J; bases not matched to a gene: 2. Germline V lookup: CDR1 SGHRS, CDR2 YFSETQ. The CDR3 length is 15 residues. This chain's CDR3 is CASSQGASGANVLTF. The CDR3 DNA sequence: TGCGCCAGCAGTCAGGGGGCGTCTGGGGCCAACGTCCTGACTTTC.

The rearrangement links TRBV6-1 to TRBJ1-1; D is uncertain. Trimming cost V 1 base and J 4 bases, with 7 bases left between them. The CDR3 consists of 13 residues. CDR1 and CDR2 from the germline V gene are MNHNS and SASEGT. CDR3 bases: TGTGCCAGCAGTGAAGGGGCCGGCACTGAAGCTTTCTTT. This codes for CASSEGAGTEAFF.

The CDR3 DNA reads as TGTGCCAGTAGCCGTGACAGTCTAGACAATGAGCAGTTCTTC. Translating it yields CASSRDSLDNEQFF. V and J are TRBV19 and TRBJ2-1; maybe TRBD1 (5 bases). Germline CDR1 is LNHDA and CDR2 is SQIVND (reference sequence). CDR3 size: 14 residues. Trimming pared 6 bases from V and 5 bases from J, leaving 14 bases between. Using reference TRBV19 and TRBJ2-1 for the parts outside the CDR3, the full variable domain is DGGITQSPKYLFRKEGQNVTLSCEQNLNHDAMYWYRQDPGQGLRLIYYSQIVNDFQKGDIAEGYSVSREKKESFPLTVTSAQKNPTAFYLCASSRDSLDNEQFFGPGTRLTVL.

This clone was seen a single time. The CDR3 spells CASSAFGDGTDTQYF. The CDR3 DNA reads as TGTGCCAGCAGTGCATTCGGGGATGGCACAGATACGCAGTATTTT. The chain combines TRBV28 with TRBJ2-3, with D possibly being TRBD2 (5 bases). Trimming removed 5 bases at V and 1 base at J, with 13 bases between. This CDR3 spans 15 amino acids. From germline, CDR1 is MDHEN and CDR2 SYDVKM.

The chain has TRBV28 and TRBJ2-3, with 14 bases lining up with TRBD2. With V trimmed by 1 base and J by 6 bases, 9 bases remained unmatched. The CDR3 has 18 residues. Germline V gives CDR1 MDHEN, CDR2 SYDVKM. The CDR3 protein is CASSLYPRTSGRWDTQYF. For the CDR3, the DNA is TGTGCCAGCAGTTTATACCCCAGGACTAGCGGGAGGTGGGATACGCAGTATTTT.

The genes are TRBV7-9 and TRBJ2-3; possibly TRBD1 for D (5 bases). CDR3 length: 16 residues. V shed 5 bases and J shed 2 bases, with 17 bases lying between them. Germline-derived CDR1 and CDR2 are SEHNR and FQNEAQ (reference sequence). This CDR3 is CASSIQAGMPTDTQYF. The CDR3 coding sequence is TGTGCCAGCAGCATACAGGCTGGCATGCCCACAGATACGCAGTATTTT. Looking up the rest from reference TRBV7-9 and TRBJ2-3 gives the full variable domain: DTGVSQNPRHKITKRGQNVTFRCDPISEHNRLYWYRQTLGQGPEFLTYFQNEAQLEKSRLLSDRFSAERPKGSFSTLEIQRTEQGDSAMYLCASSIQAGMPTDTQYFGPGTRLTVL.

DNA for the CDR3: TGTGCCAGCAGCTTGGAGCGGGCGGGAGATACGCAGTATTTT. Translation gives CASSLERAGDTQYF. This chain links TRBV5-5 with TRBJ2-3; D might be TRBD2 (6 bases). This CDR3 contains 14 residues. V was cut by 0 bases and J by 5 bases, with 10 bases left in between. Germline V gene lookup returns CDR1 SGHKS and CDR2 YYEKEE (reference sequence).

The chain has TRBV5-1 and TRBJ2-7; 7 bases are shared with TRBD2. Germline CDR1 SGHRS, CDR2 YFSETQ. The CDR3 extends over 16 amino acids. The junction had 8 bases not matched to a gene; V was cut back by 1 base and J by 1 base. CDR3 sequence (DNA): TGCGCCAGCAGCTTGTTAGGCGGGAGAGGGTCCTACGAGCAGTACTTC. This sequence encodes CASSLLGGRGSYEQYF.

J is TRBJ2-7 and V is TRBV6-2 or TRBV6-3; a possible D gene is TRBD2 (6 bases). V was clipped by 6 bases and J by 4 bases, with 28 bases between them. CDR3 size: 18 residues. CDR1 is MNHEY, CDR2 SVGEGT, per germline. Here the CDR3 reads CASSPPFNRDGGSYEQYF. CDR3 coding DNA: TGTGCCAGCAGCCCTCCATTTAACCGGGACGGGGGATCGTACGAGCAGTACTTC.

The V call is TRBV5-1, the J call TRBJ2-5; 8 positions match TRBD1. The CDR3 is made up of 16 amino acids. Looked up from germline, CDR1 is SGHRS and CDR2 is YFSETQ. Trimming took 1 base from V and 7 from J; bases not matched to a gene: 12. DNA for the CDR3: TGCGCCAGCAGCTTGACCCTTGGGACAGGTCAGGCGACCCAGTACTTC. It encodes CASSLTLGTGQATQYF.

This clone appeared many times. In the same sample, other DNA sequences code for this CDR3. Written as DNA, the CDR3 is TGTGCCAGCTCACGACAGGCGAACACTGAAGCTTTCTTT. It is translated as CASSRQANTEAFF. The chain employs TRBV18 and TRBJ1-1; a possible D gene is TRBD1 (6 bases). V was pared by 4 bases and J by 1 base, with 7 bases between. The CDR3 has 13 residues. Germline assignment: CDR1 KGHSH and CDR2 LQKENI.

This rearrangement joins TRBV3-1 (or the pseudogene TRBV3-2) to TRBJ2-2; 7 nucleotides agree with TRBD1. Germline V lookup: CDR1 LGHDT, CDR2 YNNKEL (reference sequence). This CDR3 contains 16 residues. Unmatched junction bases numbered 9, after V lost 3 bases and J lost 5 bases. CDR3 nucleotide sequence: TGTGCCAGCAGCCAGGGCTACAGGGGACGGACCGGGGAGCTGTTTTTT. As protein: CASSQGYRGRTGELFF.

This clone came up once. The chain uses TRBV9 and TRBJ2-1; 8 bases are shared with TRBD2. Per the germline V gene, CDR1 is SGDLS and CDR2 is YYNGEE. J was trimmed by 4 bases and V by 1 base; bases with no gene match: 4. The CDR3 runs to 15 residues. The CDR3 DNA follows: TGTGCCAGCAGCGTAACTAGCGGCATGTACAATGAGCAGTTCTTC. Amino acid sequence: CASSVTSGMYNEQFF.

There are a few counts of this clone. This chain links TRBV13 with TRBJ2-1, with D perhaps matching TRBD2 (6 bases). The CDR3 loop spans 15 amino acids. Germline CDR1 PRHDT, CDR2 FYEKMQ (reference sequence). V was pared by 5 bases and J by 0 bases, with 11 bases between. The CDR3 protein is CASSRRESSYNEQFF. CDR3 DNA sequence: TGTGCCAGCAGCCGGAGGGAGAGCTCCTACAATGAGCAGTTCTTC. Combining the CDR3 with reference TRBV13 and TRBJ2-1 gives the whole variable domain AAGVIQSPRHLIKEKRETATLKCYPIPRHDTVYWYQQGPGQDPQFLISFYEKMQSDKGSIPDRFSAQQFSDYHSELNMSSLELGDSALYFCASSRRESSYNEQFFGPGTRLTVL.

The rearrangement joins TRBV7-9 to TRBJ2-7; 7 bases agree with TRBD1. The CDR3 length is 12 residues. Germline CDR1 is SEHNR and CDR2 is FQNEAQ (reference sequence). V shed 5 bases, J shed 9 bases, and the junction held 7 bases outside the gene matches. Here the CDR3 reads CASSPTTGTQYF. The CDR3 DNA reads TGTGCCAGCAGCCCGACGACAGGGACGCAGTACTTC.

This rearrangement joins TRBV11-2 to TRBJ2-1; D is perhaps TRBD1 (5 bases). This CDR3 has 13 amino acids. V dropped 8 bases and J dropped 4 bases, with 12 bases sitting between them. Per germline, CDR1 SGHAT and CDR2 FQNNGV. CDR3 in amino acids: CASVYQGYNEQFF. The CDR3 region has the DNA TGTGCCAGCGTATACCAGGGATACAATGAGCAGTTCTTC.

This chain joins TRBV4-1 and TRBJ1-5; the match to TRBD1 covers 8 bases. V lost 9 bases and J lost 3; bases outside the gene matches: 13. This CDR3 comprises 16 residues. CDR1 and CDR2 from the germline V gene are MGHRA and YSYEKL. Here the CDR3 reads CASRKDRDRSNQPQHF. As DNA, the CDR3 is TGCGCCAGTCGTAAGGATCGGGACAGGTCCAATCAGCCCCAGCATTTT.

The CDR3 loop is CASSPDRAEAVELFF. The CDR3 DNA sequence: TGTGCCAGCAGTCCCGACAGGGCGGAGGCCGTAGAACTGTTTTTT. V and J are TRBV28 and TRBJ1-4; 7 nucleotides agree with TRBD1. The germline gives CDR1 MDHEN, CDR2 SYDVKM. V dropped 5 bases and J dropped 12; count of bases not matched to a gene: 15. This CDR3 is built from 15 residues.

The rearrangement links TRBV13 to TRBJ2-1; D might be TRBD1 (5 bases). Germline V CDR1 and CDR2: PRHDT, FYEKMQ (reference sequence). V lost 2 bases to trimming and J lost 4 bases, with 6 bases between them. CDR3 length: 13 amino acids. CDR3 nucleotides: TGTGCCAGCAGCTTAAGACAGTACAATGAGCAGTTCTTC. Its translation: CASSLRQYNEQFF.